Listed below are T cell receptor beta chains from one sample, sequenced in a study of blood T cell repertoires in COVID-19. Sequenced by immunoSEQ multiplex PCR; TCRdb stores in-frame clones only, minus some. The repertoire holds 25,000 to 35,000 clones, with around 87% as singletons. Input material: peripheral blood. These receptors were taken from a human donor in a cohort sampled during active COVID-19. The donor label of this sample is uncertain. Each CDR3 is given with its conserved first and last residue. D genes are given only for firm matches.

v_gene: TRBV9; d_gene: TRBD1; j_gene: TRBJ1-2; CDR3aa: CASSPTNRGDGYTF
v_gene: TRBV7-9; d_gene: .; j_gene: TRBJ2-6; CDR3aa: CASSSRRPFLGDVLTF
v_gene: TRBV6-5; d_gene: TRBD1; j_gene: TRBJ1-2; CDR3aa: CASSYSRGGANYGYTF
v_gene: TRBV28; d_gene: .; j_gene: TRBJ1-4; CDR3aa: CASSSLETANEKLFF
v_gene: TRBV15; d_gene: .; j_gene: TRBJ2-1; CDR3aa: CATSRGGSGSYNEQFF
v_gene: TRBV5-1; d_gene: TRBD1; j_gene: TRBJ2-5; CDR3aa: CASSLGQGRETQYF
v_gene: TRBV28; d_gene: .; j_gene: TRBJ2-5; CDR3aa: CASSSQGGAFAQETQYF
v_gene: TRBV28; d_gene: .; j_gene: TRBJ2-7; CDR3aa: CASSPGLVEQYF
v_gene: TRBV18; d_gene: TRBD1; j_gene: TRBJ1-2; CDR3aa: CASSPGQGKRHYTF
v_gene: TRBV6-5; d_gene: .; j_gene: TRBJ1-1; CDR3aa: CASMYRAVFAEAFF
v_gene: TRBV6-6; d_gene: .; j_gene: TRBJ2-7; CDR3aa: CASKESSYEQYF
v_gene: TRBV24-1; d_gene: TRBD1; j_gene: TRBJ2-1; CDR3aa: CATSGGNDRGGTNEQFF
v_gene: TRBV6-2/TRBV6-3; d_gene: .; j_gene: TRBJ2-7; CDR3aa: CASSYISRGSYEQYF
v_gene: TRBV3-1/TRBV3-2; d_gene: .; j_gene: TRBJ1-3; CDR3aa: CASSHIGAGNTIYF
v_gene: TRBV9; d_gene: .; j_gene: TRBJ2-1; CDR3aa: CASSVGGYSYNEQFF
v_gene: TRBV12-5; d_gene: .; j_gene: TRBJ2-3; CDR3aa: CASGLVRLPWPKYF
v_gene: TRBV7-9; d_gene: .; j_gene: TRBJ1-2; CDR3aa: CAPFEVNSNYGYTF
v_gene: TRBV11-2; d_gene: TRBD2; j_gene: TRBJ2-3; CDR3aa: CASSLSAGAVDTQYF
v_gene: TRBV10-1; d_gene: TRBD2; j_gene: TRBJ2-3; CDR3aa: CASSGLAGDADTQYF